The next 13 T cell receptor beta chains were all read from a single sample in a study of CD8 T cells in ankylosing spondylitis. TCRdb reprocessed the 5' RACE reads with MiXCR, giving one entry per CDR3 protein. The table lists about 360,000 distinct CDR3 sequences, 20% of them singletons, with about an eighth in the top ten. The specimen was blood, either unsorted or a sorted T cell fraction (not recorded which). The receptors come from a male donor with ankylosing spondylitis or in good health (not recorded which).

This clonotype has a handful of counts. The rearrangement joins TRBV13 to TRBJ2-5; TRBD2 agrees at 16 bases. Germline CDR1 and CDR2: PRHDT and FYEKMQ (reference sequence). Unmatched junction bases numbered 6, after V lost 5 bases and J lost 3 bases. The CDR3 is made up of 17 amino acids. This CDR3 is CASSAPGTSGGEETQYF. The CDR3 DNA reads as TGTGCCAGCAGCGCCCCCGGGACTAGCGGGGGGGAAGAGACCCAGTACTTC.

This clonotype has more than one count but fewer than ten. Mismatch with germline at one junction end may stem from a read error. The chain recombines TRBV6-5 with TRBJ1-5; 11 positions agree with TRBD1. CDR3 size: 17 residues. Germline V CDR1 and CDR2: MNHEY, SVGAGI. The CDR3 nucleotides read TGTGCCAGCACTTACGGGACAGGGGGTAGGAGCAATCAGCCCCAGCATTTT. As protein: CASTYGTGGRSNQPQHF.

This clonotype was observed a few times. The chain joins TRBV20-1 to TRBJ2-6; D uncertain. The CDR3 runs 16 residues. V was cut by 0 bases and J by 0 bases, with 9 bases left in between. Looked up from germline, CDR1 is DFQATT and CDR2 is SNEGSKA (reference sequence). In nucleotides, the CDR3 is TGCAGTGCTAGAGATCGGCTAATCTCTGGGGCCAACGTCCTGACTTTC. It encodes CSARDRLISGANVLTF.

This clonotype was seen a handful of times. The CDR3 is CSVWQGGTEAFF. As DNA, the CDR3 is TGCAGCGTTTGGCAGGGGGGCACTGAAGCTTTCTTT. V gene TRBV29-1 combines with J gene TRBJ1-1, with 7 bases matching TRBD1. Unmatched junction bases numbered 4, after V lost 5 bases and J lost 4 bases. Looked up from germline, CDR1 is SQVTM and CDR2 is ANQGSEA. The CDR3 totals 12 residues.

The chain joins TRBV6-1 to TRBJ2-7, with 8 bases fitting TRBD2. V lost 4 bases and J lost 0; bases outside the gene matches: 2. Germline V gene lookup returns CDR1 MNHNS and CDR2 SASEGT. The CDR3 extends over 14 amino acids. The CDR3 loop reads CASSAGGSSYEQYF. Here the CDR3 DNA reads TGTGCCAGCAGTGCGGGGGGGAGCTCCTACGAGCAGTACTTC.

The rearrangement uses TRBV5-6 and TRBJ1-1; no clear D. Trimming removed 0 bases from V and 0 bases from J, with 9 bases in between. The CDR3 loop spans 15 amino acids. CDR1 is SGHDT and CDR2 is YYEEEE in the germline V gene. The CDR3 bases are TGTGCCAGCAGCTTGGGAACACTGATGAACACTGAAGCTTTCTTT. Its protein is CASSLGTLMNTEAFF.

The gene calls are TRBV12-3 or TRBV12-4 and TRBJ2-7; D gene unclear. CDR3 length: 13 residues. V lost 6 bases to trimming and J lost 6 bases, with 15 bases between them. Written as DNA, the CDR3 is TGTGCCAGCAGCATGGGCCCATGGGGCGAGCAGTACTTC. The encoded protein is CASSMGPWGEQYF.

The chain has TRBV6-1 and TRBJ2-7, with TRBD1 matching over 7 bases. The V gene end was trimmed by 6 bases and the J gene end by 2 bases; junction bases not matched to a gene: 10. The CDR3 has 15 amino acids. Germline assignment: CDR1 MNHNS and CDR2 SASEGT. CDR3 residues: CASRPNRGETYEQYF. The CDR3 DNA reads as TGTGCCAGCAGACCCAACAGGGGCGAGACCTACGAGCAGTACTTC.

This clonotype was seen a handful of times. The chain couples TRBV10-2 to TRBJ2-1, with 7 bases aligning to TRBD2. CDR1 is WSHSY and CDR2 is SAAADI in the germline V gene. The CDR3 loop spans 16 amino acids. V shed 2 bases and J 0 bases; nucleotides not matched to a gene: 4. CDR3 sequence (DNA): TGCGCCAGCAGTGAGCCTACTAGCGACTCCTACAATGAGCAGTTCTTC. Translating it yields CASSEPTSDSYNEQFF.

This clonotype turned up a few times. The gene calls are TRBV28 and TRBJ2-1, with a weak D call TRBD2 (7 bases). Trimming removed 11 bases from V and 8 bases from J, with 19 bases in between. From germline, CDR1 is MDHEN and CDR2 SYDVKM. This CDR3 comprises 13 residues. The CDR3 nucleotides read TGTGCCCTCGCGGCGGGGGCGCAGGATGAGCAGTTCTTC. This sequence encodes CALAAGAQDEQFF.

The J gene is TRBJ2-5, the V gene TRBV18; 7 nucleotides align to TRBD2. Germline CDR1 and CDR2: KGHSH and LQKENI. V was clipped by 1 base and J by 5 bases; unmatched bases: 4. CDR3 size: 14 residues. In DNA form, the CDR3 reads TGTGCCAGCTCACCACGAGGACTAGACGAGACCCAGTACTTC. It encodes CASSPRGLDETQYF.

Written as DNA, the CDR3 is TGTGCCAGCAGCTACGGGGGCCTCTGGGAGCAGTACTTC. It codes for CASSYGGLWEQYF. V and J are TRBV5-5 and TRBJ2-7, with D perhaps given as TRBD1 or TRBD2 (6 bases each). The CDR3 has 13 amino acids. Trimming left V 3 bases short and J 7 bases short, with 14 bases between. Germline loops: CDR1 SGHKS, CDR2 YYEKEE (reference sequence).

This clonotype occurred a few times. The chain couples TRBV30 to TRBJ1-1; D gene unclear. CDR1 and CDR2 from the germline V gene are GTSNPN and SVGIG (reference sequence). V lost 2 bases to trimming and J lost 1 base, with 8 bases between them. This CDR3 spans 13 amino acids. The CDR3 bases are TGTGCCTGGAGTATTACAGAGAACACTGAAGCTTTCTTT. It yields the protein CAWSITENTEAFF.